The T cell receptor beta chain under discussion was sequenced for a study of OX40 agonist ivuxolimab in advanced cancers. Across the study: Allowance was made for prior anti-PD-1, anti-PD-L1 or anti-CTLA-4 therapy, and 40% to 45% had some.

As to this clone: What it recognizes is unknown.

Here immunoSEQ multiplex PCR was the method, and the copy in TCRdb shows in-frame clones only, minus some. The sample contains about 70,000 clones, 70% to 90% of which appear only once. CDR3 length equals 18 residues. Findings and limits, study-wide: Expanded clones were, on average, more numerous in CD8+ T cells than in CD4+.

The chain has TRBV1 and TRBJ1-5; the table's D call TRBD1 went unverified against the DNA. TRBV1 is described as a pseudogene. This clonotype was sampled from an adult with an advanced solid tumor such as melanoma, head and neck, liver or kidney cancer. The sample in question was CD4+ or CD8+ T cells sorted from blood, obtained in a trial of the OX40 agonist ivuxolimab. The CDR3 protein is CTSSQGSLQGCSNQPQHF. The CDR3 region has the DNA TGCACCAGCAGCCAAGGATCCTTGCAGGGCTGCAGCAATCAGCCCCAGCATTTT.